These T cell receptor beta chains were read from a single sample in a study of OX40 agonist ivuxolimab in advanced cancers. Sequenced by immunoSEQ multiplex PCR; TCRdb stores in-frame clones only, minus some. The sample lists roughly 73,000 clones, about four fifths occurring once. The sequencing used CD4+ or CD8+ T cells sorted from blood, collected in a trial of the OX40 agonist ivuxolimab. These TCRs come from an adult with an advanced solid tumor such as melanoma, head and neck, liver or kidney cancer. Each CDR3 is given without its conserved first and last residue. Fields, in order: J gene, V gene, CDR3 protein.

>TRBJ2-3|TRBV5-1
ASSSLLGDADTQY
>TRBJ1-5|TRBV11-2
ASSFDVNQPQH
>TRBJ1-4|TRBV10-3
AIRGSEKLF
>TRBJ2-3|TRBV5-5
ASSPVSGRTHTDTQY
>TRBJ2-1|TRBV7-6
ATRRGAYNEQF
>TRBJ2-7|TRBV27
ASSFSSGPPSYEQY
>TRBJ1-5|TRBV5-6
ASSSGLGGGQPQH
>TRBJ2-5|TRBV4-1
ASSQDWVLETQY
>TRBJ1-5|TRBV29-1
SAKTGNGNQPQH
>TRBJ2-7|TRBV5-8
ANAPYEQY
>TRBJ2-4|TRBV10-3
AISESPPRPKNIQY
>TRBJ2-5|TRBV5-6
ASSPRQIYQETQY
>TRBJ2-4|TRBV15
ATSSFSADSGKNIQY
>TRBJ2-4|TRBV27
ASSPQGALAKNIQY
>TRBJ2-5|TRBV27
ASSRLGQQETQY
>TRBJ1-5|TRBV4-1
ASERTGALQPQH
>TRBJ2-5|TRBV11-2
ASSPGSLAGEETQY
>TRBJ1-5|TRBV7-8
ASSLGVSQPQH
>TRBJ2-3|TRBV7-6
ASAFLGQQNTDTQY
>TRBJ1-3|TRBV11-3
ASSLGHQSSGNTIY
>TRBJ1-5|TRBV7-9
ASSAGTSPLNQPQH
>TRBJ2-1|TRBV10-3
AISESSGTGDNEQF
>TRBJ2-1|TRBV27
ASSGRGSYNEQF
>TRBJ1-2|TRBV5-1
ASSLEDGATNYGYT
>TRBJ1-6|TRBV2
ASSEGGFAPLH
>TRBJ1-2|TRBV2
ASSPDQGALNYGYT
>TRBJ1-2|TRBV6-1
ASSEFRTGGYT
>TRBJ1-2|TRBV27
ASSLGDRVLNYGYT
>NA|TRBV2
ASSGSGTARSYEQY
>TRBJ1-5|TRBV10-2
ASSDWTGGNQPQH
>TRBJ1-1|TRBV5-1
ASSLGQGKIEAF
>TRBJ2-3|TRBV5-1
ASSLDPTGTQY
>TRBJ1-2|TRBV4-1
ASSQEGQTYGYT
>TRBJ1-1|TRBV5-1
ASRKNTGNTEAF
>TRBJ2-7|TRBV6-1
ASSEVWGSSYEQY
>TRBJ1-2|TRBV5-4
ASSPGTGHYGYT
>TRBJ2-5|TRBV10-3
AISEAMRQNTGTQY
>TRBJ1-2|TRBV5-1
ASSLADATGDGYT
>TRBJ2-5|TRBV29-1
SVKGQQETQY
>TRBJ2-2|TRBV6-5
ASRDDTGPTGELF
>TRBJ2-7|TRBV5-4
ASANPGQGYEQY
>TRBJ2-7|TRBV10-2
ASSPQLSLGTGSNEQY
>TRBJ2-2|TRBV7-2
ASRSAGGGTGELF
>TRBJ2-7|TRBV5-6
ASSLEGRRGYEQY
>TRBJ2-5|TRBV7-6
ASSLGVGQGETQY
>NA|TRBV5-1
ASSLIGTYEQY
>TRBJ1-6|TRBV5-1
ASKTRDRYSPLH
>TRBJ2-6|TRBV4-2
ASSQERLAGYSGANVLT
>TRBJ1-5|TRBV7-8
ASSLNNLNQPQH
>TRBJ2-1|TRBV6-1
ASSSDRISLEQF
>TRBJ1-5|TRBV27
ASSFGGNQPQH
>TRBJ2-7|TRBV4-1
ASSQDVSGYEQY
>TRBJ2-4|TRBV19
ASSIMQGAPKNIQY
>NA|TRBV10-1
ASRPDRPSYEQY
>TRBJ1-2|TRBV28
ASSFPTGSFYGYT
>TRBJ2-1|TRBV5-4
ASSQGGASPYNEQF
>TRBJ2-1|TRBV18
ASSPGRGSPFNEQF
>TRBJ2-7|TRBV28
ASSLSGPAYEQY
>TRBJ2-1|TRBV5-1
ASSLGSDNEQF